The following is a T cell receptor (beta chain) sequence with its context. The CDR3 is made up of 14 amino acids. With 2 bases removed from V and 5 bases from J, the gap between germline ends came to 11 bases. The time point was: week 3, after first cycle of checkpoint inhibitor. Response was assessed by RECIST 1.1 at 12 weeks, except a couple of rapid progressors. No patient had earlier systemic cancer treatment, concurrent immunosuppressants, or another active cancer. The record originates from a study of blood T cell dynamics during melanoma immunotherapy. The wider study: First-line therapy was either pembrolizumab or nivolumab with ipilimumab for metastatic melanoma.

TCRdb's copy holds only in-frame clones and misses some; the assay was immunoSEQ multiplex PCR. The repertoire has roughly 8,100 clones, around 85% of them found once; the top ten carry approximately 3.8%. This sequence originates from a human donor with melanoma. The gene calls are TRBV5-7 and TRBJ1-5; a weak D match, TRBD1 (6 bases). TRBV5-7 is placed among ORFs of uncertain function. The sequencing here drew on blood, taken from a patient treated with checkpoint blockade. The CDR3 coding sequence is TGTGCCAGCAGCTTCGGGGGGGGGCATCAGCCCCAGCATTTT. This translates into CASSFGGGHQPQHF.